What follows are 27 T cell receptor beta chains derived from one specimen sequenced in a study of blood T cell repertoires in COVID-19. Repertoires were generated with immunoSEQ multiplex PCR, while TCRdb's copy carries only in-frame clones and drops some. The table shows roughly 500,000 clones, with roughly 87% occurring only once. Sequencing was performed on peripheral blood. The source is a man between 18 and 35 years old with COVID-19, enrolled during active disease.

This chain connects TRBV27 to TRBJ1-5; D is unclear. Trimming took off 6 bases at V and 0 bases at J, with 6 bases between the two ends. The CDR3 sequence is 13 residues long. Germline CDR1 MNHEY, CDR2 SMNVEV (reference sequence). CDR3 coding DNA: TGTGCCAGCAGGGGCTCTAGCAATCAGCCCCAGCATTTT. Translating it yields CASRGSSNQPQHF.

V usage is TRBV28 and J usage is TRBJ1-5; 12 bases match TRBD1. The CDR3 loop spans 16 amino acids. Per germline, CDR1 MDHEN and CDR2 SYDVKM. Trimming at V came to 7 bases and at J to 3 bases, leaving 7 bases not matched to a gene. The CDR3 loop is CASTGTGGVSNQPQHF. The CDR3 bases are TGTGCCAGCACCGGGACAGGGGGCGTCTCCAATCAGCCCCAGCATTTT.

The chain carries TRBV10-2 and TRBJ1-5; 7 nucleotides align to TRBD1. The CDR3 length is 15 residues. Germline V gene lookup returns CDR1 WSHSY and CDR2 SAAADI. Germline trimming cut 2 bases from V and 1 base from J; bases unmatched to any gene: 2. The CDR3 nucleotides are TGCGCCAGCAGTGAGAGGGGGCTCAGCAATCAGCCCCAGCATTTT. Encoded protein: CASSERGLSNQPQHF.

This chain uses TRBV5-1 with TRBJ1-4; perhaps TRBD1 as D (5 bases). This CDR3 is 14 amino acids long. Germline V gene lookup returns CDR1 SGHRS and CDR2 YFSETQ. V was shortened by 4 bases and J by 4 bases, with 11 bases between the two germline ends. The CDR3 loop reads CASSPGGFNEKLFF. CDR3 sequence (DNA): TGCGCCAGCAGCCCGGGGGGATTTAATGAAAAACTGTTTTTT.

In this sample, this clone turned up a few times. The gene calls are TRBV27 and TRBJ1-2; 8 nucleotides match TRBD1. V lost 5 bases, J lost 6 bases, and 8 bases stayed unmatched. The CDR3 is 14 residues long. Germline V gives CDR1 MNHEY, CDR2 SMNVEV (reference sequence). DNA of the CDR3: TGTGCCAGCAGTAAAGGACAGGGAGACAATGGCTACACCTTC. This translates into CASSKGQGDNGYTF.

V usage is TRBV19 and J usage is TRBJ2-7; the D is unclear. The CDR3 sequence is 15 residues long. CDR1 LNHDA and CDR2 SQIVND come from the germline V gene (reference sequence). Trimming pared 6 bases from V and 1 base from J, leaving 16 bases between. CDR3 amino acids: CASRQSGQRSYEQYF. The CDR3, as DNA: TGTGCCAGTAGGCAATCGGGTCAAAGATCCTACGAGCAGTACTTC.

This rearrangement joins TRBV5-5 to TRBJ2-3, with 12 bases lining up with TRBD2. CDR3 length: 16 residues. With 0 bases clipped from V and 2 bases from J, the junction kept 1 base outside the gene matches. Germline V gene lookup returns CDR1 SGHKS and CDR2 YYEKEE (reference sequence). CDR3 amino acids: CASSLGLAGVTDTQYF. CDR3 bases: TGTGCCAGCAGCTTGGGACTAGCGGGGGTCACAGATACGCAGTATTTT.

The rearrangement joins TRBV12-5 to TRBJ1-1; 8 bases match TRBD1. J lost 5 bases, V lost 2 bases, and 1 base had no gene match. The CDR3 is 13 residues long. Germline V gene data show CDR1 as LGHNT and CDR2 as FRNRAP. This CDR3 reads CASGLNRGTEAFF. The CDR3 coding sequence is TGTGCTAGTGGTTTGAACAGGGGGACTGAAGCTTTCTTT.

This chain joins TRBV5-1 and TRBJ2-1; D possibly corresponds to TRBD2 (5 bases). Deletions cut 4 bases from V and 9 bases from J, with 11 bases between. The V gene's germline CDR1 is SGHRS and CDR2 YFSETQ. The CDR3 sequence is 12 residues long. The CDR3 sequence is CASSTSGTEQFF. CDR3 DNA sequence: TGCGCCAGCAGCACCAGCGGCACTGAGCAGTTCTTC.

This clone was detected a few times. The chain carries TRBV9 and TRBJ2-1; 10 nucleotides line up with TRBD2. With 4 bases clipped from V and 7 bases from J, the junction kept 11 bases outside the gene matches. The germline CDR1 and CDR2 sequences are SGDLS and YYNGEE. This CDR3 spans 16 amino acids. The CDR3 coding sequence is TGTGCCAGCAGCCTCATTTCTAGCGGGAGCGGGAATGAGCAGTTCTTC. Its protein is CASSLISSGSGNEQFF.

The V gene is TRBV5-4, the J gene TRBJ2-5, with TRBD2 identical over 7 bases. The germline V gene encodes CDR1 SGHNT and CDR2 YYREEE (reference sequence). The CDR3 totals 15 residues. V gave up 4 bases and J gave up 5 bases; unmatched junction bases: 11. The CDR3, as DNA: TGTGCCAGCAGCGAACCAGGGAGGGGTGTCGAGACCCAGTACTTC. This gives the protein CASSEPGRGVETQYF.

The V and J genes are TRBV2 and TRBJ1-5; D possibly corresponds to TRBD1 (6 bases). There are 14 residues in the CDR3. V was trimmed by 7 bases and J by 7 bases, leaving 17 bases between them. Germline CDR1 reads SNHLY; CDR2 reads FYNNEI. The CDR3 protein is CASTGQGHRQPQHF. CDR3 coding DNA: TGTGCCAGCACCGGCCAGGGGCATAGACAGCCCCAGCATTTT.

This clone was found once. The gene calls are TRBV7-3 and TRBJ2-1, with TRBD2 as a possible D gene (6 bases). The CDR3 contains 13 residues. V gave up 4 bases and J gave up 6 bases, with 10 bases separating them. CDR1 is SGHTA, CDR2 FQGTGA, per germline. CDR3 residues: CASSSGSGNEQFF. The CDR3 DNA reads as TGTGCCAGCAGCTCCGGGAGTGGCAATGAGCAGTTCTTC.

The chain recombines TRBV10-3 with TRBJ2-5, with 9 nucleotides matching TRBD2. Germline loops: CDR1 ENHRY, CDR2 SYGVKD. J lost 1 base, V lost 6 bases, and 3 bases had no gene match. The CDR3 is 14 amino acids. This chain's CDR3 is CAISHSGGQETQYF. The CDR3 DNA reads TGTGCCATCAGCCATAGCGGGGGCCAAGAGACCCAGTACTTC.

The chain joins TRBV27 to TRBJ1-2, with D possibly TRBD1 on 6 matching bases. The germline gives CDR1 MNHEY, CDR2 SMNVEV (reference sequence). The CDR3 consists of 16 residues. The V end was cut by 0 bases, the J end by 5 bases, with 16 bases between. The CDR3 coding sequence is TGTGCCAGCAGTTTATCTCCCGTTACAGGGTATTATGGCTACACCTTC. This gives the protein CASSLSPVTGYYGYTF.

This chain links TRBV5-1 with TRBJ1-2; TRBD1 matches 11 bases. The CDR3 contains 16 residues. The germline CDR1 and CDR2 sequences are SGHRS and YFSETQ. Trimming at V came to 4 bases and at J to 4 bases, leaving 9 bases not matched to a gene. CDR3 amino acids: CASSPRTGGAGYGYTF. In DNA, the CDR3 is TGCGCCAGCAGCCCGAGGACAGGGGGCGCCGGCTATGGCTACACCTTC.

This chain links TRBV27 with TRBJ1-2; D possibly corresponds to TRBD1 (5 bases). Trimming left V 5 bases short and J 8 bases short, with 18 bases between. CDR1 and CDR2 (germline): MNHEY, SMNVEV (reference sequence). The CDR3 is made up of 14 amino acids. In DNA, the CDR3 is TGTGCCAGCAGTCCGACGGGGGGTTCGCTCGGCTACACCTTC. Translation: CASSPTGGSLGYTF.

This clone has only one observation. This rearrangement joins TRBV21-1 to TRBJ1-2; TRBD1 was called by the table and not checked on the DNA. TRBV21-1 is a recognized pseudogene. The CDR3 spans 16 residues. CDR3 in amino acids: CASSKVENRDYYGYTF. The CDR3 region has the DNA TGTGCCAGCAGCAAAGTAGAAAACAGGGATTACTATGGCTACACCTTC.

This chain joins TRBV19 and TRBJ1-2; unclear D gene. CDR1 LNHDA and CDR2 SQIVND come from the germline V gene (reference sequence). V lost 9 bases and J 2 bases, leaving 13 bases between the germline ends. This CDR3 spans 13 amino acids. CDR3 in amino acids: CASRATGNYGYTF. DNA for the CDR3: TGTGCCAGCCGCGCGACCGGGAACTATGGCTACACCTTC. The complete variable domain, with remaining parts taken from reference TRBV19 and TRBJ1-2, reads DGGITQSPKYLFRKEGQNVTLSCEQNLNHDAMYWYRQDPGQGLRLIYYSQIVNDFQKGDIAEGYSVSREKKESFPLTVTSAQKNPTAFYLCASRATGNYGYTFGSGTRLTVV.

The gene calls are TRBV11-3 and TRBJ1-1; D not certain. Trimming took 4 bases from V and 3 from J, leaving 9 bases between them. Germline CDR1 reads SGHNT; CDR2 reads YENEEA. This CDR3 comprises 13 residues. CDR3 sequence reads: CASSSSWDTEAFF. Written as DNA, the CDR3 is TGTGCCAGCAGCTCTAGCTGGGACACTGAAGCTTTCTTT.

This sequence joins TRBV11-3 and TRBJ1-1; 8 bases are shared with TRBD1. The CDR3 runs to 15 residues. The germline V gene has CDR1 SGHNT and CDR2 YENEEA. Germline trimming cut 5 bases from V and 6 bases from J; bases unmatched to any gene: 11. Written as DNA, the CDR3 is TGTGCCAGCAGCCCCCTCCGGGGGACAGGAGCTGAAGCTTTCTTT. This codes for CASSPLRGTGAEAFF.

The rearrangement joins TRBV10-1 to TRBJ2-3, with 8 bases lining up with TRBD2. The V segment lost 3 bases and the J segment 1 base; nucleotides outside the gene matches: 18. CDR1 and CDR2 (germline): WNHNN, SYGVQD (reference sequence). The CDR3 is 20 residues long. The CDR3 here is CASSEGKRGPEVYGTDTQYF. CDR3 bases: TGCGCCAGCAGTGAAGGGAAGCGGGGGCCTGAGGTCTACGGCACAGATACGCAGTATTTT.

This sequence joins TRBV4-2 and TRBJ2-7; no definite D call. The V gene's germline CDR1 is LGHNA and CDR2 YNFKEQ. The CDR3 length is 13 residues. The V end was cut by 0 bases, the J end by 4 bases, with 7 bases between. As DNA, the CDR3 is TGTGCCAGCAGCCAAGAAATGGAGTACGAGCAGTACTTC. Protein: CASSQEMEYEQYF.

Concerning this clone itself: Other DNA sequences within the sample encode an identical CDR3. The rearrangement links TRBV7-6 to TRBJ2-1; 8 bases agree with TRBD2. CDR3 size: 15 residues. Germline-derived CDR1 and CDR2 are SGHVS and FNYEAQ. With V trimmed by 5 bases and J by 1 base, 4 bases remained unmatched. The CDR3 nucleotides read TGTGCCAGCAGCCCTACTAGCGGATCCTACAATGAGCAGTTCTTC. Translated, it gives CASSPTSGSYNEQFF.

The V call is TRBV11-3, the J call TRBJ2-4; D is perhaps TRBD2 (5 bases). The CDR3 is 17 amino acids. The V end lost 1 base, the J end lost 0 bases, and 13 bases lay between the germline ends. Germline lookup yields CDR1 SGHNT and CDR2 YENEEA. The CDR3 DNA sequence: TGTGCCAGCAGCTTAGGCGGTGGCGGGTTAGCCAAAAACATTCAGTACTTC. Its protein is CASSLGGGGLAKNIQYF.

V usage is TRBV2 and J usage is TRBJ1-1; 8 bases line up with TRBD1. V dropped 6 bases and J dropped 5; count of bases not matched to a gene: 11. CDR1 is SNHLY and CDR2 is FYNNEI in the germline V gene. The CDR3 is 15 residues long. The CDR3 reads CASRVGQGWGTEAFF. DNA of the CDR3: TGTGCCAGCAGGGTTGGACAGGGATGGGGAACTGAAGCTTTCTTT.

This chain uses TRBV18 with TRBJ1-5; D is undetermined. Looked up from germline, CDR1 is KGHSH and CDR2 is LQKENI. Between the trimmed V and J ends, which lost 2 bases and 3 bases, there was a span of 8 bases. The CDR3 runs to 14 residues. CDR3 coding DNA: TGTGCCAGCTCACCAACCAGTTCCAATCAGCCCCAGCATTTT. This encodes CASSPTSSNQPQHF.